These T cell receptor beta chains were read from a single sample in a study of response to subunit inactivated influenza vaccine. TCRdb re-called the RT-PCR reads with MiXCR, one entry per CDR3 protein. The sample yields 500,000 to 550,000 distinct CDR3 sequences, approximately 7.7% seen once. The sample here was PBMCs from blood, taken around 25 months after vaccination. The receptors come from a man aged 50-75 years who received an inactivated influenza vaccine. CDR3s include the opening cysteine and the closing phenylalanine or tryptophan. The D gene is left open where the match is weak. Rows may omit the clone size; those that give it use once, few, many or a size class.

V: TRBV12-3/TRBV12-4
J: TRBJ2-6
D: TRBD1
size: few
DNA: TGTGCCAGCAGTACTCATGTGTGGGACAGTAGCTCTGGGGCCAACGTCCTGACTTTC
CDR3: CASSTHVWDSSSGANVLTF

V: TRBV5-3
J: TRBJ1-1
D: -
size: few
DNA: TGTGCCAGAAGCTTGGGTACTTACACTGAAGCTTTCTTT
CDR3: CARSLGTYTEAFF

V: TRBV4-2
J: TRBJ1-3
D: -
size: few
DNA: TGTGCCAGCAGCCAAGAACGCGGGGCCAACTCTGGAAACACCATATATTTT
CDR3: CASSQERGANSGNTIYF

V: TRBV10-3
J: TRBJ1-1
D: -
size: many
DNA: TGTGCCATCAGTGTAGGGACACTTGAAGCTTTCTTT
CDR3: CAISVGTLEAFF

V: TRBV6-1
J: TRBJ2-3
D: TRBD1
size: -
DNA: TGTGCCAGCAGTGAAGCTGGGGGACAGGGTGGGTTGACAGATACGCAGTATTTT
CDR3: CASSEAGGQGGLTDTQYF

V: TRBV5-1
J: TRBJ2-7
D: -
size: many
DNA: TGCGCCAGCAGCTTGAATGTGCTGAGCTCCTACGAGCAGTACTTC
CDR3: CASSLNVLSSYEQYF

V: TRBV10-3
J: TRBJ2-1
D: -
size: -
DNA: TGTGCCATCAGTGGGACTGGGGATGAGCAGTTCTTC
CDR3: CAISGTGDEQFF

V: TRBV6-1
J: TRBJ2-4
D: TRBD2
size: many
DNA: TGTGCCAGCAGCGAATTAGCGGGAGGGCAAAACATTCAGTACTTC
CDR3: CASSELAGGQNIQYF

V: TRBV6-1
J: TRBJ1-5
D: TRBD1
size: -
DNA: TGTGCCAGCAGTCAGACAGGGCCGGGCAATCAGCCCCAGCATTTT
CDR3: CASSQTGPGNQPQHF

V: TRBV6-5
J: TRBJ1-5
D: -
size: few
DNA: TGTGCCAGCAGTTACTCGTCCTTGGGGGTCAATCAGCCCCAGCATTTT
CDR3: CASSYSSLGVNQPQHF

V: TRBV6-5
J: TRBJ2-6
D: -
size: many
DNA: TGTGCCAGCAGTTACTCGGGGGCTGGGGCCAACGTCCTGACTTTC
CDR3: CASSYSGAGANVLTF

V: TRBV12-3/TRBV12-4
J: TRBJ2-1
D: TRBD2
size: many
DNA: TGTGCCAGCCAGCCCAGCGGGGACAATGAGCAGTTCTTC
CDR3: CASQPSGDNEQFF

V: TRBV11-2
J: TRBJ1-1
D: -
size: few
DNA: TGTGCCAGCAGTGTTGGGGGGAGCACTGAAGCTTTCTTT
CDR3: CASSVGGSTEAFF

V: TRBV6-1
J: TRBJ2-2
D: -
size: many
DNA: TGTGCCAGCAGTCGGATGAATACGAACACCGGGGAGCTGTTTTTT
CDR3: CASSRMNTNTGELFF

V: TRBV12-3/TRBV12-4
J: TRBJ1-2
D: -
size: few
DNA: TGTGCCAGCAGCCCCGCAACTTACTATGGCTACACCTTC
CDR3: CASSPATYYGYTF

V: TRBV5-1
J: TRBJ2-7
D: TRBD1
size: few
DNA: TGCGCCAGCAGCAAAGGGACAGCAGCGCCATCCGACGAGCAGTACTTC
CDR3: CASSKGTAAPSDEQYF

V: TRBV28
J: TRBJ2-3
D: TRBD1
size: many
DNA: TGTGCCAGCAGTTCAGAGGGGGCGCGGGTCTATTTT
CDR3: CASSSEGARVYF

V: TRBV4-1
J: TRBJ1-5
D: TRBD1
size: few
DNA: TGCGCCAGCAGCCAGGAGGACAGGGAAAATCAGCCCCAGCATTTT
CDR3: CASSQEDRENQPQHF